The entry that follows covers one T cell receptor (beta chain) sequence. The target of this receptor is not known. No qualities accompany the bases; no much larger clone lies one base away. The time point label corresponds to: cycle 4 day 1 (C4D1), after 6 weeks of nivolumab. Every trial patient had relapsed following autologous stem cell transplantation, and prior brentuximab vedotin exposure was what differed among cohorts A, B and C. The trial cohort included 45 to 65 patients with relapsed/refractory classical Hodgkin lymphoma, and each patient had a best overall response of complete response, partial response or progressive disease. Trial patients were treated with single-agent nivolumab in the multi-cohort phase II CheckMate 205 trial. An independent review committee assessed best overall response using the 2007 International Working Group response criteria. Trial PBMCs were obtained immediately prior to nivolumab initiation (C1D1) and on therapy at cycle 2 day 1 and cycle 4 day 1. Peripheral blood was collected in 8 mL Vacutainer Cell Preparation Tubes, from which PBMCs were isolated by centrifugation and then cryopreserved.

This entry comes from a study of PD-1 blockade in classical Hodgkin lymphoma (dated by TCRdb to 2018 to 2021). Turning to the overall study: Nivolumab dosing was 3 mg/kg intravenously every 2 weeks, continuing until either disease progression or unacceptable toxicity. The study used CyTOF and TCR beta sequencing to define a peripheral blood immune signature of response to PD-1 blockade in classical Hodgkin lymphoma.

CDR1 and CDR2 are drawn from the germline V gene: MDHEN, SYDVKM. The CDR3 runs 14 amino acids, cysteine and phenylalanine included. Here the CDR3 DNA is all that survives: 42 bases in frame from base 1. Trimming costs V 7 bases and J 1 base, and their ends lie 11 bases apart. Genomic DNA was isolated using the Qiagen DNeasy kit from unsorted PBMCs as well as from negatively selected CD4+ and CD8+ fractions. Using primers that anneal to V and J segments, immunoSEQ multiplex PCR amplified the TCR beta CDR3 regions. Amplification bias was minimized using a synthetic immune receptor repertoire, and residual bias was removed computationally after sequencing. As for the authors' bioinformatics: Custom Python scripts were used to quantify repertoire diversity as the Shannon entropy index. Unsorted, CD4+ and CD8+ repertoires were analyzed separately, except for combined analyses in which CD4+ and CD8+ sequences were merged in silico. Clonal expansion was defined as at least a 2-fold frequency increase after treatment relative to C1D1, with a pseudocount of 0.5 for undetected baseline clones. Clones with 0 or 1 copy at C1D1 were defined as singleton clones, while clones with 2 or more copies were defined as non-singleton clones. By matching protein sequences in sorted samples from the same patient, clones expanded in unsorted samples were annotated as CD4+, CD8+ or unknown. Wilcoxon tests on paired samples were used to test changes in diversity from C1D1 to C4D1. What TCRdb holds here is the immuneACCESS table cut down to in-frame rearrangements. Part of the clones is not present; checked against another copy, under half of the missing clones reflect an unresolved V gene, and the others are unexplained. V and J calls plus clone size are reproduced from that table; the DNA served to infer D and trimming. This sample is represented by tens of thousands of clones; more than 65% of them were singletons. The ten largest make up 15% to 20% of the sample.

The study at large found these results: The study covered only a single clinical trial cohort, and the causes of the repertoire differences, possibly disease activity or prior therapy, were still not defined. Baseline TCR diversity was reported as lower in newly diagnosed patients than in healthy donors, and lower still in relapsed/refractory patients. A significant rise by C4D1 was seen in CD4+ but not CD8+ TCR diversity (p=0.0027 vs p=0.16), with the rise being most apparent in complete responders (p=0.02). Among trial patients, those achieving complete response had baseline diversity similar to that of newly diagnosed patients, while diversity was significantly lower in partial responders and progressors. Lower diversity was seen in patients whose nivolumab began less than 1 year after ASCT, and these patients were left out of later analyses so that immune reconstitution would not confound the results.

Here the chain combines TRBV28 and TRBJ2-1, with a tentative D gene TRBD1 over 5 matching bases. The origin of this receptor is a human donor with classical Hodgkin lymphoma. This sample comprised peripheral blood mononuclear cells (PBMCs), obtained before the fourth cycle of nivolumab. The DNA sequence follows: TGTGCCAGCATCGACAGCCTTTCCTACAATGAGCAGTTCTTC. The translation is CASIDSLSYNEQFF.